This TCR beta chain was sequenced for a study of cytomegalovirus exposure and HLA in healthy donors. Findings and caveats of the study: The study labeled 150 to 200 TCR beta chains cytomegalovirus-associated.

The CDR3 has 15 residues. Germline CDR1 reads LGHNT; CDR2 reads FRNRAP. V was pared by 0 bases and J by 1 base, with 10 bases between. On this clone itself: The antigen is not known.

Both 60 Vbeta primers and 13 Jbeta primers went into the PCR. The assay was immunoSEQ multiplex PCR, and TCRdb's table has in-frame clones only and misses some. Among around 120,000 clones listed, around 10% were seen once. The sequenced sample consisted of PBMCs. The chain links TRBV12-5 to TRBJ2-7, with D possibly matching TRBD2 (6 bases). This clonotype originated in a man aged 25 to 40 in good health and CMV-seronegative. The CDR3 DNA sequence: TGTGCTAGTGGTTTGGTATTAGGGAGGTCCTACGAGCAGTACTTC. Protein product: CASGLVLGRSYEQYF.